The 27 T cell receptor beta chains reported below all come from one sample, sequenced in a study of T cells in Graves' hyperthyroidism and ophthalmopathy. There were TCR beta CDR3 regions amplified from RNA transcripts. The HTBI primer set was used in a first-round RT-PCR of the TCR CDR3. MiXCR, run by TCRdb on the multiplex PCR reads, gives a single entry per CDR3 protein. This sample carries 400,000 to 500,000 distinct CDR3 sequences, roughly 14% of them seen once, and the ten largest clones take roughly 17%. Sequencing was carried out using blood. Every receptor here comes from a woman aged 18-29 years with Graves' hyperthyroidism.

CDR3: CASSQPQGYRNTEAFF. The DNA of the CDR3 is TGCGCCAGCAGCCAACCACAGGGGTATAGGAACACTGAAGCTTTCTTT. The chain has TRBV4-1 and TRBJ1-1, with 7 bases fitting TRBD1. Trimming cost V 2 bases and J 1 base; bases outside gene matches: 7. The CDR3 totals 16 residues. Germline lookup yields CDR1 MGHRA and CDR2 YSYEKL.

CDR3: CASSQGGLAGGSSYNEQFF. The CDR3 DNA follows: TGTGCCAGCAGCCAAGGGGGACTAGCGGGAGGGAGCTCCTACAATGAGCAGTTCTTC. This rearrangement joins TRBV3-1 to TRBJ2-1, with 16 positions matching TRBD2. CDR1 is LGHDT and CDR2 is YNNKEL in the germline V gene (reference sequence). The ends lost 1 base at V and 0 bases at J; junction bases unmatched: 3. The CDR3 covers 19 residues.

This clonotype was counted ten times or more. This sequence joins TRBV20-1 and TRBJ2-3; perhaps TRBD1 as D (7 bases). CDR1 and CDR2 from the germline V gene are DFQATT and SNEGSKA (reference sequence). V was clipped by 5 bases and J by 0 bases, with 18 bases between them. The CDR3 sequence is 16 residues long. This CDR3 is CSALLASRGSTDTQYF. The CDR3 DNA reads TGCAGTGCTCTACTAGCCAGCAGGGGGAGCACAGATACGCAGTATTTT.

This clonotype has only a few counts. The chain combines TRBV20-1 with TRBJ2-1, with D perhaps assigned TRBD1 or TRBD2 (5 bases each). With 5 bases removed from V and 7 bases from J, the gap between germline ends came to 15 bases. The CDR3 consists of 13 residues. Germline loops: CDR1 DFQATT, CDR2 SNEGSKA (reference sequence). The CDR3 sequence: CSAGASGRNEQFF. In DNA, the CDR3 is TGCAGTGCTGGGGCCAGCGGTCGTAATGAGCAGTTCTTC.

This clonotype was detected ten times or more. The gene calls are TRBV6-1 and TRBJ1-1; tentatively, D is TRBD1 (5 bases). Trimming shortened V by 1 base and J by 4 bases, and 13 bases separated the two germline ends. The CDR3 loop spans 15 amino acids. The V gene's germline CDR1 is MNHNS and CDR2 SASEGT. The CDR3 here is CASSEGGGVATEAFF. The CDR3, as DNA: TGTGCCAGCAGTGAAGGGGGGGGGGTGGCCACTGAAGCTTTCTTT.

This clonotype was detected ten times or more. The rearrangement links TRBV24-1 to TRBJ2-1; 10 bases are a match to TRBD1. The germline gives CDR1 KGHDR, CDR2 SFDVKD. This CDR3 has 18 amino acids. The ends lost 4 bases at V and 0 bases at J; junction bases unmatched: 8. CDR3 residues: CATSDQTGGRGSYNEQFF. The CDR3 region has the DNA TGTGCCACCAGTGACCAGACAGGGGGCCGGGGCTCCTACAATGAGCAGTTCTTC.

This clonotype turned up a few times. V gene TRBV12-3 or TRBV12-4 combines with J gene TRBJ1-5; D remains ambiguous. Trimming left V 3 bases short and J 1 base short, with 7 bases between. CDR3 length equals 14 residues. CDR3 in amino acids: CASSFSRSNQPQHF. In nucleotides, the CDR3 is TGTGCCAGCAGTTTCAGCCGGAGCAATCAGCCCCAGCATTTT.

This clonotype has at least ten counts. This chain joins TRBV20-1 and TRBJ1-2; 10 nucleotides line up with TRBD1. The CDR3 is 13 amino acids. Losses at the gene ends were 5 bases for V and 4 bases for J; bases not matched to a gene: 4. Germline lookup yields CDR1 DFQATT and CDR2 SNEGSKA (reference sequence). The CDR3 protein is CSAGGQGGYGYTF. CDR3 DNA: TGCAGTGCTGGAGGACAGGGGGGCTATGGCTACACCTTC.

This clonotype has at least ten counts. The V gene is TRBV27, the J gene TRBJ1-1, with D possibly being TRBD1 (6 bases). Germline CDR1 reads MNHEY; CDR2 reads SMNVEV (reference sequence). Trimming took off 3 bases at V and 4 bases at J, with 9 bases between the two ends. The CDR3 is made up of 13 amino acids. CDR3 protein: CASSLGGPTEAFF. In DNA form, the CDR3 reads TGTGCCAGCAGTTTGGGGGGGCCCACTGAAGCTTTCTTT.

This clonotype was picked up many times. CDR3 loop: CASSLDGTGDTEAFF. Written as DNA, the CDR3 is TGTGCCAGCAGCTTAGATGGGACAGGGGATACTGAAGCTTTCTTT. This chain joins TRBV7-2 and TRBJ1-1; 10 nucleotides agree with TRBD1. Trimming at V came to 1 base and at J to 5 bases, leaving 4 bases not matched to a gene. The CDR3 contains 15 residues. Germline V gene sequence: CDR1 SGHTA, CDR2 FQGNSA.

This clonotype appeared many times. This sequence joins TRBV6-1 and TRBJ2-7, with a weak D call TRBD1 (6 bases). V gave up 5 bases and J gave up 3 bases, with 14 bases separating them. The CDR3 contains 14 residues. Germline loops: CDR1 MNHNS, CDR2 SASEGT. CDR3 nucleotide sequence: TGTGCCAGCAGTTCAGCTAAGGGGGACTACGAGCAGTACGTC. It yields the protein CASSSAKGDYEQYV.

The rearrangement uses TRBV20-1 and TRBJ2-3; 8 nucleotides align to TRBD1. In germline, CDR1 is DFQATT, CDR2 SNEGSKA (reference sequence). The CDR3 spans 13 residues. Trimming cost V 4 bases and J 2 bases; bases outside gene matches: 2. The CDR3 coding sequence is TGCAGTGCTATGACAGGGGACACAGATACGCAGTATTTT. Amino acid sequence: CSAMTGDTDTQYF.

V usage is TRBV30 and J usage is TRBJ1-1; no reliable D call. The V end lost 0 bases, the J end lost 0 bases, and 8 bases lay between the germline ends. The germline CDR1 and CDR2 sequences are GTSNPN and SVGIG (reference sequence). This CDR3 spans 14 amino acids. Here the CDR3 reads CAWSVGRMNTEAFF. The DNA for the CDR3 is TGTGCCTGGAGTGTCGGACGGATGAACACTGAAGCTTTCTTT.

The rearrangement joins TRBV9 to TRBJ2-2, with 10 bases that match TRBD2. CDR1 is SGDLS and CDR2 is YYNGEE in the germline V gene. CDR3 length: 17 residues. The ends lost 2 bases at V and 7 bases at J; junction bases unmatched: 11. The CDR3 coding sequence is TGTGCCAGCAGCGTCTCCTCCGGGACTAGCGTGAACGGGGAGCTGTTTTTT. Its translation is CASSVSSGTSVNGELFF.

In its sample, this clonotype was seen many times. This chain joins TRBV2 and TRBJ1-4; the match to TRBD1 covers 9 bases. This CDR3 is built from 14 residues. In germline, CDR1 is SNHLY, CDR2 FYNNEI. Unmatched junction bases numbered 5, after V lost 5 bases and J lost 7 bases. The CDR3 coding sequence is TGTGCCAGCAGTCGGACAGGGGCCGCTGAAAAACTGTTTTTT. As protein: CASSRTGAAEKLFF.

The chain joins TRBV4-2 to TRBJ2-7; possibly TRBD2 for D (6 bases). The V end lost 0 bases, the J end lost 1 base, and 13 bases lay between the germline ends. The CDR3 loop spans 16 amino acids. Germline loops: CDR1 LGHNA, CDR2 YNFKEQ. CDR3 in DNA: TGTGCCAGCAGCCAAGAGGGGATAGCGGATTCCTACGAGCAGTACTTC. Encoded protein: CASSQEGIADSYEQYF.

The V and J genes are TRBV7-9 and TRBJ1-6, with 8 nucleotides matching TRBD1. After removal of 6 bases from V and 8 bases from J, the junction contained 15 bases not matched to a gene. The CDR3 totals 17 residues. Germline values: CDR1 SEHNR, CDR2 FQNEAQ (reference sequence). CDR3 bases: TGTGCCAGCAGTTTACCCCCCCACAGGGGGGGGGATTCACCCCTCCACTTT. Encoded protein: CASSLPPHRGGDSPLHF.

This clonotype appeared many times. The genes are TRBV7-8 and TRBJ1-4, with D unresolved. The V and J ends lost 5 bases and 1 base respectively, with 8 bases between them. The V gene's germline CDR1 is SGHVS and CDR2 FQNEAQ. CDR3 length: 14 amino acids. CDR3 nucleotides: TGTGCCAGCAGCCGGGGAAGAACTAATGAAAAACTGTTTTTT. Amino acid sequence: CASSRGRTNEKLFF.

This clonotype occurred many times. V and J are TRBV6-6 and TRBJ2-1; TRBD2 aligns across 9 bases. The CDR3 contains 16 residues. The germline V gene encodes CDR1 MNHNY and CDR2 SVGAGI (reference sequence). The ends lost 2 bases at V and 0 bases at J; junction bases unmatched: 2. CDR3 sequence reads: CASSYPGLASYNEQFF. The CDR3, as DNA: TGTGCCAGCAGTTACCCGGGACTAGCCTCCTACAATGAGCAGTTCTTC.

This clonotype has at least ten counts. The V and J genes are TRBV18 and TRBJ2-1; D is unclear. CDR1 is KGHSH, CDR2 LQKENI, per germline. Trimming took 2 bases from V and 5 from J, leaving 7 bases between them. This CDR3 is built from 13 residues. CDR3: CASSPRPDNEQFF. DNA for the CDR3: TGTGCCAGCTCACCAAGACCTGACAATGAGCAGTTCTTC.

This clonotype was found a few times. The V and J genes are TRBV14 and TRBJ1-6; 8 bases line up with TRBD1. The CDR3 has 15 residues. In germline, CDR1 is SGHDN, CDR2 FVKESK. V dropped 2 bases and J dropped 10; count of bases not matched to a gene: 7. The CDR3 coding sequence is TGTGCCAGCAGCCAAAAAGGACAGGGAGGATCACCCCTCCACTTT. It encodes CASSQKGQGGSPLHF.

Many counts were recorded for this clonotype. The chain uses TRBV10-3 and TRBJ1-1; D not resolved. The CDR3 sequence is 11 residues long. CDR1 ENHRY and CDR2 SYGVKD come from the germline V gene. Trimming stripped 7 bases from V and 1 base from J, with 4 bases between. The CDR3 spells CAIKENTEAFF. The DNA of the CDR3 is TGTGCCATCAAAGAGAACACTGAAGCTTTCTTT.

A few counts support this clonotype. The rearrangement links TRBV6-1 to TRBJ2-3, with a possible D match to TRBD2 (6 bases). Trimming left V 7 bases short and J 6 bases short, with 20 bases between. This CDR3 has 15 amino acids. Germline CDR1 is MNHNS and CDR2 is SASEGT. The CDR3 bases are TGTGCCAGCACCGAACGGGACTGGGGTTCCGATACGCAGTATTTT. This sequence encodes CASTERDWGSDTQYF.

The chain is built from TRBV3-1 and TRBJ2-7, with D unclear. Germline V gives CDR1 LGHDT, CDR2 YNNKEL (reference sequence). The V and J ends lost 4 bases and 6 bases respectively, with 13 bases between them. CDR3 length: 13 residues. The CDR3 reads CASSPTLSVEQYF. CDR3 sequence (DNA): TGTGCCAGCAGCCCCACCTTAAGCGTCGAGCAGTACTTC.

This clonotype was counted many times. The chain uses TRBV6-4 and TRBJ2-3; 9 nucleotides agree with TRBD2. Germline-derived CDR1 and CDR2 are MRHNA and SNTAGT. Losses at the gene ends were 0 bases for V and 5 bases for J; bases not matched to a gene: 6. This CDR3 spans 16 amino acids. In DNA form, the CDR3 reads TGTGCCAGCAGTGACTCGTCTAGCGGGACGGTAGATACGCAGTATTTT. It encodes CASSDSSSGTVDTQYF.

The chain employs TRBV7-2 and TRBJ2-7; 8 bases agree with TRBD2. Germline V gene data show CDR1 as SGHTA and CDR2 as FQGNSA. This CDR3 comprises 17 residues. Losses at the gene ends were 5 bases for V and 3 bases for J; bases not matched to a gene: 15. This chain's CDR3 is CASSTPSLAERFYEQYV. The DNA for the CDR3 is TGTGCCAGCAGCACCCCGTCACTAGCGGAACGCTTCTACGAGCAGTACGTC.

At least ten counts were recorded for this clonotype. V gene TRBV27 combines with J gene TRBJ2-5; D possibly corresponds to TRBD1 (6 bases). This CDR3 region has 16 residues. V dropped 0 bases and J dropped 2 bases, with 13 bases sitting between them. CDR1 is MNHEY and CDR2 is SMNVEV in the germline V gene (reference sequence). The CDR3 protein is CASSLSTGARQETQYF. Written as DNA, the CDR3 is TGTGCCAGCAGTTTATCGACAGGCGCCCGGCAAGAGACCCAGTACTTC.